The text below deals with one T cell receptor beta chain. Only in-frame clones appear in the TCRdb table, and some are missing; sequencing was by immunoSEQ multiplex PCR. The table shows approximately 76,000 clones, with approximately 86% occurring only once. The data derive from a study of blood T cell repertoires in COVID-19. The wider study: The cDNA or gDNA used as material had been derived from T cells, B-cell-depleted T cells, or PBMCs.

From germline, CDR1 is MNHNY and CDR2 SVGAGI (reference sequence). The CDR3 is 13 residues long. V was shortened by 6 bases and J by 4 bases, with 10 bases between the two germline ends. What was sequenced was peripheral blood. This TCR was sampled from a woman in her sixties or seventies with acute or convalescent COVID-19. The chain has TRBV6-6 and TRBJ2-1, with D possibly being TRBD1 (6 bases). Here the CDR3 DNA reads TGTGCCAGCAGCCTGGACAGTTACAATGAGCAGTTCTTC. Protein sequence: CASSLDSYNEQFF.